The TCR beta chain under discussion was sequenced for a study of blood T cell repertoires in COVID-19. CDR3 length: 13 amino acids. Germline V gene sequence: CDR1 MRHNA, CDR2 SNTAGT. Trimming removed 3 bases from V and 6 bases from J, with 9 bases in between. Using immunoSEQ multiplex PCR, the repertoire was profiled, and TCRdb retains in-frame clones only, with some absent. The sample has roughly 43,000 clones; 80% to 90% are singletons. The V call is TRBV6-4, the J call TRBJ2-1, with D unresolved. This clonotype was sampled from a woman aged 70 to 79 in a cohort sampled during active COVID-19. Material: peripheral blood. The CDR3 nucleotides read TGTGCCAGCAGTGAACAGTCTGCCAATGAGCAGTTCTTC. Translating it yields CASSEQSANEQFF.